This paragraph covers one T cell receptor (beta chain) sequence. The data were taken from a study of OX40 agonist ivuxolimab in advanced cancers. Some clones are missing from TCRdb's copy, which holds only in-frame ones; the method was immunoSEQ multiplex PCR. The sample lists 45,000 to 50,000 clones, around nine tenths occurring once. V lost 3 bases to trimming and J lost 6 bases; unmatched junction nucleotides: 7. This CDR3 spans 14 amino acids. Germline V gives CDR1 MNHNY, CDR2 SVGAGI (reference sequence). This sample comprised CD4+ or CD8+ T cells sorted from blood, obtained in a trial of the OX40 agonist ivuxolimab. The receptor comes from an adult with an advanced solid tumor such as melanoma, head and neck, liver or kidney cancer. The genes are TRBV6-6 and TRBJ2-7; 8 bases are shared with TRBD2. Written as DNA, the CDR3 is TGTGCCAGCAGTTATCAAGCGGGAGACGGCGAGCAGTACTTC. This codes for CASSYQAGDGEQYF.